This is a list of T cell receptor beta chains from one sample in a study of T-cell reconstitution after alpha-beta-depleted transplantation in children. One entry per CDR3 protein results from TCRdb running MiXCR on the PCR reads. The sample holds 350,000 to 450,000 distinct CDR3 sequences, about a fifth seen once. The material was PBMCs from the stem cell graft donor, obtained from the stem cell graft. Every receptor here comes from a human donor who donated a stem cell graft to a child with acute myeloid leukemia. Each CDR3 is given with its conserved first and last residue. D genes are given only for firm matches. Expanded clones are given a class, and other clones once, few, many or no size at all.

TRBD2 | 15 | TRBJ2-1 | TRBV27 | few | CASSTGLAENNEQFF | TGTGCCAGCAGTACGGGACTAGCAGAAAACAATGAGCAGTTCTTC
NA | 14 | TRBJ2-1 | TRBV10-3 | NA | CATRDRATNNEQFF | TGTGCCACCAGGGACCGAGCAACTAACAATGAGCAGTTCTTC
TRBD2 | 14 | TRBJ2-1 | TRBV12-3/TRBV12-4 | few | CASSLSGTSEVLFF | TGTGCCAGCAGTCTATCAGGGACTAGCGAAGTCCTGTTCTTC
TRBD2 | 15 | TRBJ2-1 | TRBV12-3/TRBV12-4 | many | CASSFTSGGYNEQFF | TGTGCCAGCAGTTTTACTAGCGGAGGTTACAATGAGCAGTTCTTC
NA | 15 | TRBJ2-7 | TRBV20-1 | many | CSAPGVESSSYEQYF | TGCAGTGCCCCCGGTGTTGAATCCTCCTCCTACGAGCAGTACTTC
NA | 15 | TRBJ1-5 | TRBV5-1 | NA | CASSPGTHSNQPQQF | TGCGCCAGCAGCCCTGGGACACATAGCAATCAGCCCCAGCAATTT
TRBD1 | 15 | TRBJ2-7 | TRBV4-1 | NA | CASSQIGQGGYEQYF | TGCGCCAGCAGCCAAATTGGACAGGGTGGCTACGAGCAGTACTTC
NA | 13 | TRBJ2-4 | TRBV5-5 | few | CASSPTVPNIQYF | TGTGCCAGCAGCCCGACAGTACCAAACATTCAGTACTTC
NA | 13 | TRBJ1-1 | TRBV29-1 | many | CSVDLRRGTEAFF | TGCAGCGTTGATCTGAGGAGGGGCACTGAAGCTTTCTTT
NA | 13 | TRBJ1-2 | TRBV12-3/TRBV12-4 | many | CASSLVGDYGYTF | TGTGCCAGCAGTTTAGTGGGGGACTATGGCTACACCTTC
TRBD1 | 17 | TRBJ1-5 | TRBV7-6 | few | CASSSLMGQKNYQPQHF | TGTGCCAGCAGCTCCCTCATGGGACAGAAGAACTATCAGCCCCAGCATTTT
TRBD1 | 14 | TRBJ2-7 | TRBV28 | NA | CASRGQGPSGEQYF | TGTGCCAGCAGGGGACAGGGTCCTTCGGGGGAGCAGTACTTC
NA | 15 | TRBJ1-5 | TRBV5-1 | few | CASSHQGLRNQPQHF | TGCGCCAGCAGCCACCAGGGACTGCGCAATCAGCCCCAGCATTTT
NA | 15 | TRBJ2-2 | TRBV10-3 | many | CAISEDGGGTGELFF | TGTGCCATCAGTGAGGACGGAGGGGGCACCGGGGAGCTGTTTTTT
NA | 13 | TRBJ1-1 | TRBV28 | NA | CASSRASRTEAFF | TGTGCCAGCAGCAGGGCTTCGCGGACTGAAGCTTTCTTT
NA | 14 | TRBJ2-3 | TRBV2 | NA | CASTRVMSGDTQYF | TGTGCCAGCACCCGCGTCATGTCGGGAGATACGCAGTATTTT
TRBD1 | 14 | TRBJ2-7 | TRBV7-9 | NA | CASTNPTGSYEQYF | TGTGCCAGCACCAATCCGACAGGGAGCTACGAGCAGTACTTC
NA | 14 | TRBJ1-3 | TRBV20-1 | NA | CSATTRWAGNTIYF | TGCAGTGCTACCACTCGATGGGCAGGAAACACCATATATTTT
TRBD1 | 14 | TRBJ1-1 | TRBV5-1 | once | CASMPGTANTEAFF | TGCGCCAGCATGCCCGGGACAGCGAACACTGAAGCTTTCTTT
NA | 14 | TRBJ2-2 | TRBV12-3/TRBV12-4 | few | CATRTGDYTGELFF | TGTGCCACCCGGACGGGGGACTACACCGGGGAGCTGTTTTTT
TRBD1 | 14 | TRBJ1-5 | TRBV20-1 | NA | CSAWRGTGSADIFF | TGCAGTGCTTGGCGTGGGACAGGGAGTGCGGACATCTTTTTT
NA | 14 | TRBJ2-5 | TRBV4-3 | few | CASSPGAGAETQYF | TGCGCCAGCAGCCCTGGGGCCGGGGCAGAGACCCAGTACTTC
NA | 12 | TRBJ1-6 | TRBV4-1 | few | CASSRINSPLHF | TGCGCCAGCAGCCGAATAAATTCACCCCTCCACTTT
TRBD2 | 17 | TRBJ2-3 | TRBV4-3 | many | CASSQGLAGGPTDTQYF | TGCGCCAGCAGCCAAGGGCTAGCGGGAGGGCCGACAGATACGCAGTATTTT
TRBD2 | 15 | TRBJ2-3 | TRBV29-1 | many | CSARLAGPGADTQYF | TGCAGCGCCAGACTAGCGGGACCAGGGGCAGATACGCAGTATTTT
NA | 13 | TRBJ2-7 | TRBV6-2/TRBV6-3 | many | CASSYYPFYEQYF | TGTGCCAGCAGTTACTACCCTTTCTACGAGCAGTACTTC
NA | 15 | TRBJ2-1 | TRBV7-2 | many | CASSENGLPLNEQFF | TGTGCCAGCAGCGAGAATGGCCTTCCTCTCAATGAGCAGTTCTTC
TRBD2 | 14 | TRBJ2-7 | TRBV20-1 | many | CSARDGLAGYEQYF | TGCAGTGCTAGAGACGGGCTAGCGGGATACGAGCAGTACTTC
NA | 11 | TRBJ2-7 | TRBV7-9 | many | CASSDTGEQYF | TGTGCCAGCAGCGATACAGGCGAGCAGTACTTC
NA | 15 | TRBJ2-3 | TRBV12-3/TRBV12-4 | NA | CASSLRAGATDTQYF | TGTGCCAGCAGTTTAAGGGCGGGGGCCACAGATACGCAGTATTTT
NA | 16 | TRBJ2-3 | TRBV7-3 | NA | CASSLVAIPTTDTQYF | TGTGCCAGCAGCCTTGTAGCCATTCCAACCACAGATACGCAGTATTTT
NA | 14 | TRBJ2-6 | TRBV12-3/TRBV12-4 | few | CASRVNSGANVLTF | TGTGCCAGCAGAGTCAACTCTGGGGCCAACGTCCTGACTTTC
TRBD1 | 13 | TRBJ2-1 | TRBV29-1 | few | CSVATGLGDEQFF | TGCAGCGTGGCGACAGGGTTGGGGGATGAGCAGTTCTTC
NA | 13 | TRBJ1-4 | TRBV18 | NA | CASSVYRDEKLFF | TGTGCCAGCTCAGTATACAGGGATGAAAAACTGTTTTTT